What follows are 4 T cell receptor beta chains derived from one specimen sequenced in a study of follicular helper T cells after annual influenza vaccination. The sample's time point: 2015-2016 season, pre-vaccination. Measured with immunoSEQ multiplex PCR; TCRdb has only the in-frame clones, and not every one. The sample includes fewer than 15,000 clones, more than 65% seen only once; the top ten take about 0.4%. The sequenced sample was CXCR5- memory CD4+ T cells sorted from blood, obtained on the day of influenza vaccination. The receptors were sampled from an adult who received the influenza vaccine.

This clone was detected once. V is TRBV19 and J is TRBJ1-2; D is ambiguous. The germline V gene encodes CDR1 LNHDA and CDR2 SQIVND (reference sequence). The CDR3 runs to 13 residues. V was pared by 3 bases and J by 7 bases, with 12 bases between. In DNA, the CDR3 is TGTGCCAGTAGTATGGCTTCGGTGGGTGGCTACACCTTC. Translating gives CASSMASVGGYTF.

The chain is built from TRBV7-9 and TRBJ2-3, with D possibly TRBD1 on 5 matching bases. The CDR3 spans 13 residues. Per the germline V gene, CDR1 is SEHNR and CDR2 is FQNEAQ (reference sequence). Trimming removed 6 bases at V and 1 base at J, with 8 bases between. CDR3 region: CASSLGGTDTQYF. Written as DNA, the CDR3 is TGTGCCAGCAGTCTAGGGGGCACAGATACGCAGTATTTT.

The chain carries TRBV30 and TRBJ1-2; D remains ambiguous. This CDR3 has 14 amino acids. The germline V and J ends were trimmed by 3 bases and 4 bases, with 15 bases remaining between them. Germline-derived CDR1 and CDR2 are GTSNPN and SVGIG (reference sequence). The CDR3, as DNA: TGTGCCTGGAGAGGGCAGCAATCCGTCTATGGCTACACCTTC. It specifies CAWRGQQSVYGYTF. Using reference TRBV30 and TRBJ1-2 for the parts outside the CDR3, the full variable domain is SQTIHQWPATLVQPVGSPLSLECTVEGTSNPNLYWYRQAAGRGLQLLFYSVGIGQISSEVPQNLSASRPQDRQFILSSKKLLLSDSGFYLCAWRGQQSVYGYTFGSGTRLTVV.

This chain links TRBV5-4 with TRBJ1-2; D possibly corresponds to TRBD1 (5 bases). CDR1 and CDR2 from the germline V gene are SGHNT and YYREEE (reference sequence). V gave up 0 bases and J gave up 0 bases, with 12 bases separating them. This CDR3 is built from 16 residues. CDR3 sequence: CASSLAGAGPNYGYTF. In DNA, the CDR3 is TGTGCCAGCAGCTTGGCCGGGGCAGGTCCTAACTATGGCTACACCTTC.